Listed below are T cell receptor beta chains from one sample, sequenced in a study of blood T cell repertoires in COVID-19. Assay used: immunoSEQ multiplex PCR; TCRdb lists only in-frame clones, some missing. The sample consists of fewer than 500,000 clones, 80% to 90% of them appearing once. The specimen was PBMCs or T cells enriched from blood (not recorded which). These receptors were collected from a man aged 25-45 years who had recovered from COVID-19. Each CDR3 is given with its conserved first and last residue. Each record gives: clone size, D gene, J gene, V gene, CDR3 protein, CDR3 DNA. D genes are given only for firm matches. For some rows the clone size is stated as once, few or many, or as a class when expanded; others skip it.

size: .
D: .
J: TRBJ2-7
V: TRBV6-1
CDR3: CASSEGEIVRAYEQYF
DNA: TGTGCCAGCAGTGAAGGCGAGATTGTCAGGGCCTACGAGCAGTACTTC

size: once
D: TRBD1
J: TRBJ1-2
V: TRBV14
CDR3: CASSQDGTGYGYTF
DNA: TGTGCCAGCAGCCAAGATGGGACAGGGTATGGCTACACCTTC

size: .
D: TRBD1
J: TRBJ2-5
V: TRBV5-6
CDR3: CASSHTGEVEETQYF
DNA: TGTGCCAGCAGCCATACAGGGGAAGTAGAAGAGACCCAGTACTTC

size: .
D: .
J: TRBJ2-2
V: TRBV19
CDR3: CASSIRWNTGELFF
DNA: TGTGCCAGTAGTATCCGGTGGAACACCGGGGAGCTGTTTTTT

size: .
D: .
J: TRBJ2-1
V: TRBV11-3
CDR3: CASSRGFSNEQFF
DNA: TGTGCCAGCAGCCGAGGATTTTCTAATGAGCAGTTCTTC

size: .
D: TRBD1
J: TRBJ2-5
V: TRBV9
CDR3: CASSATGLETQYF
DNA: TGTGCCAGCAGCGCGACAGGGCTGGAGACCCAGTACTTC

size: .
D: .
J: TRBJ2-5
V: TRBV10-3
CDR3: CAISGVEWGKTQYF
DNA: TGTGCCATCAGCGGGGTGGAGTGGGGTAAGACCCAGTACTTC

size: .
D: TRBD1
J: TRBJ1-5
V: TRBV6-5
CDR3: CASRAGQDNQPQHF
DNA: TGTGCCAGCAGAGCGGGACAGGACAATCAGCCCCAGCATTTT

size: .
D: TRBD1
J: TRBJ1-5
V: TRBV4-1
CDR3: CASSQSGQGQPQHF
DNA: TGCGCCAGCAGCCAATCTGGACAGGGCCAGCCCCAGCATTTT

size: .
D: .
J: TRBJ2-7
V: TRBV20-1
CDR3: CSARLLYEQYF
DNA: TGCAGTGCTAGACTCCTCTACGAGCAGTACTTC

size: .
D: TRBD1
J: TRBJ1-2
V: TRBV4-1
CDR3: CASSLPGQKELEALLGYGYTF
DNA: TGCGCCAGCAGCCTTCCGGGACAGAAAGAGTTAGAGGCGCTTTTGGGCTATGGCTACACCTTC

size: .
D: TRBD2
J: TRBJ2-1
V: TRBV24-1
CDR3: CATSDWTRGGENEQFF
DNA: TGTGCCACCAGTGATTGGACTCGGGGAGGGGAAAATGAGCAGTTCTTC

size: .
D: .
J: TRBJ2-7
V: TRBV3-1/TRBV3-2
CDR3: CASSQDQGTYEQYF
DNA: TGTGCCAGCAGCCAAGATCAGGGTACCTACGAGCAGTACTTC

size: .
D: .
J: TRBJ2-7
V: TRBV28
CDR3: CASSLSRGAGHEQYF
DNA: TGTGCCAGCAGTTTATCCCGCGGGGCAGGGCACGAGCAGTACTTC

size: .
D: TRBD1
J: TRBJ1-1
V: TRBV9
CDR3: CASSPRPQGVNTEAFF
DNA: TGTGCCAGCAGCCCGAGACCCCAGGGGGTGAACACTGAAGCTTTCTTT

size: .
D: TRBD2
J: TRBJ2-3
V: TRBV5-1
CDR3: CASRTSGNTDTQYF
DNA: TGCGCCAGTCGGACTAGCGGGAACACAGATACGCAGTATTTT

size: once
D: .
J: TRBJ2-7
V: TRBV3-1/TRBV3-2
CDR3: CASSQLRKPRSYEQYF
DNA: TGTGCCAGCAGCCAACTCAGGAAACCGCGTTCCTACGAGCAGTACTTC

size: .
D: TRBD1
J: TRBJ1-1
V: TRBV6-2/TRBV6-3
CDR3: CASTPARTGHTEAFF
DNA: TGTGCCAGCACCCCAGCGAGGACAGGGCACACTGAAGCTTTCTTT

size: .
D: TRBD1
J: TRBJ1-2
V: TRBV9
CDR3: CASSMGTGGNYGYTF
DNA: TGTGCCAGCAGCATGGGGACAGGGGGTAACTATGGCTACACCTTC

size: .
D: TRBD2
J: TRBJ2-2
V: TRBV19
CDR3: CASRIGLAGAGELFF
DNA: TGTGCCAGTAGAATAGGACTAGCGGGAGCCGGGGAGCTGTTTTTT

size: .
D: .
J: TRBJ1-1
V: TRBV7-9
CDR3: CASSPGRAQTEAFF
DNA: TGTGCCAGCAGCCCCGGCAGGGCCCAAACTGAAGCTTTCTTT

size: .
D: .
J: TRBJ1-2
V: TRBV27
CDR3: CASSSGVEYGYTF
DNA: TGTGCCAGCAGCTCAGGGGTCGAGTATGGCTACACCTTC

size: .
D: TRBD1
J: TRBJ1-2
V: TRBV18
CDR3: CASSPPVTGGVWGYTF
DNA: TGTGCCAGCTCACCACCGGTTACAGGGGGCGTTTGGGGCTACACCTTC

size: .
D: .
J: TRBJ1-1
V: TRBV5-1
CDR3: CASSGRGGSTEAFF
DNA: TGCGCCAGCAGCGGAAGGGGCGGCTCCACTGAAGCTTTCTTT

size: .
D: .
J: TRBJ1-5
V: TRBV7-9
CDR3: CASSSGGSQPQHF
DNA: TGTGCCAGCAGCTCCGGGGGTAGTCAGCCCCAGCATTTT

size: .
D: TRBD1
J: TRBJ1-2
V: TRBV6-5
CDR3: CASRRQGARGYTF
DNA: TGTGCCAGCAGACGACAGGGGGCAAGGGGCTACACCTTC

size: .
D: TRBD1
J: TRBJ2-4
V: TRBV5-1
CDR3: CASSLAGTGSQNIQYF
DNA: TGCGCCAGCAGCTTGGCCGGGACAGGGTCTCAAAACATTCAGTACTTC

size: .
D: TRBD1
J: TRBJ1-1
V: TRBV2
CDR3: CASSQQGLAFF
DNA: TGTGCCAGCAGTCAACAGGGGCTGGCTTTCTTT

size: .
D: .
J: TRBJ1-1
V: TRBV9
CDR3: CASSEDGLPNTEAFF
DNA: TGTGCCAGCAGCGAGGACGGACTTCCGAACACTGAAGCTTTCTTT

size: .
D: .
J: TRBJ1-2
V: TRBV28
CDR3: CASSLGTNYGYTF
DNA: TGTGCCAGCAGCCTCGGGACAAACTATGGCTACACCTTC

size: .
D: .
J: TRBJ1-3
V: TRBV30
CDR3: CAWATAGNTIYF
DNA: TGTGCCTGGGCAACAGCAGGAAACACCATATATTTT

size: .
D: .
J: TRBJ1-6
V: TRBV4-1
CDR3: CASSQDAGSGVSPLHF
DNA: TGCGCCAGCAGCCAAGACGCAGGGTCGGGGGTTTCACCCCTCCACTTT

size: .
D: .
J: TRBJ1-4
V: TRBV27
CDR3: CASSFTSTNEKLFF
DNA: TGTGCCAGCAGTTTCACTTCAACTAATGAAAAACTGTTTTTT

size: .
D: .
J: TRBJ2-1
V: TRBV19
CDR3: CASSSYQGDYNEQFF
DNA: TGTGCCAGTAGTTCCTACCAGGGTGACTACAATGAGCAGTTCTTC

size: .
D: .
J: TRBJ2-5
V: TRBV20-1
CDR3: CSARRETQYF
DNA: TGCAGTGCTAGACGAGAGACCCAGTACTTC

size: .
D: TRBD2
J: TRBJ2-7
V: TRBV4-2
CDR3: CASSQDWGGRDTYEQYF
DNA: TGTGCCAGCAGCCAAGATTGGGGCGGGAGGGACACCTACGAGCAGTACTTC

size: .
D: TRBD1
J: TRBJ1-5
V: TRBV10-3
CDR3: CAISPGTDNQPQHF
DNA: TGTGCCATCAGCCCCGGGACAGACAATCAGCCCCAGCATTTT

size: few
D: .
J: TRBJ2-1
V: TRBV5-6
CDR3: CASSADSLVPYNEQFF
DNA: TGTGCCAGCAGCGCCGACAGTTTGGTCCCCTACAATGAGCAGTTCTTC

size: .
D: TRBD1
J: TRBJ2-5
V: TRBV5-1
CDR3: CASSSSPGGTGSQETQYF
DNA: TGCGCCAGCAGCTCCTCTCCCGGCGGGACAGGGAGCCAAGAGACCCAGTACTTC

size: once
D: .
J: TRBJ1-1
V: TRBV5-1
CDR3: CASRPTEDTEAFF
DNA: TGCGCCAGCAGACCGACAGAGGACACTGAAGCTTTCTTT

size: .
D: TRBD1
J: TRBJ1-4
V: TRBV4-1
CDR3: CASSQPGTGPFNEKLFF
DNA: TGCGCCAGCAGCCAACCAGGGACAGGACCCTTTAATGAAAAACTGTTTTTT

size: .
D: .
J: TRBJ1-6
V: TRBV18
CDR3: CASSPPSQINSPLHF
DNA: TGTGCCAGCTCACCACCTAGCCAGATTAATTCACCCCTCCACTTT

size: .
D: TRBD2
J: TRBJ2-5
V: TRBV5-1
CDR3: CASSLSLAGGPQETQYF
DNA: TGCGCCAGCAGCTTGTCACTAGCGGGAGGGCCACAAGAGACCCAGTACTTC

size: .
D: .
J: TRBJ2-1
V: TRBV3-1/TRBV3-2
CDR3: CASDTPGMEQFF
DNA: TGTGCCAGCGACACCCCCGGTATGGAACAGTTCTTC

size: .
D: TRBD1
J: TRBJ2-1
V: TRBV19
CDR3: CASSRDRGHIGNEQFF
DNA: TGTGCCAGTAGTAGGGACAGGGGGCATATTGGAAATGAGCAGTTCTTC

size: .
D: TRBD2
J: TRBJ2-2
V: TRBV11-2
CDR3: CASSLQPAGGGELFF
DNA: TGTGCCAGCAGCTTGCAACCAGCGGGGGGCGGGGAGCTGTTTTTT

size: .
D: .
J: TRBJ1-3
V: TRBV12-5
CDR3: CASGSGESGNTIYF
DNA: TGTGCTAGTGGCTCCGGTGAATCTGGAAACACCATATATTTT

size: few
D: TRBD2
J: TRBJ2-2
V: TRBV2
CDR3: CASSWTSGSWELFF
DNA: TGTGCCAGCAGTTGGACTAGCGGGAGTTGGGAGCTGTTTTTT

size: .
D: TRBD2
J: TRBJ2-7
V: TRBV19
CDR3: CASSRGPAGGQYEQYF
DNA: TGTGCCAGTAGTAGGGGCCCAGCGGGAGGGCAATACGAGCAGTACTTC

size: .
D: .
J: TRBJ2-7
V: TRBV28
CDR3: CASSFSQGWNSYEQYF
DNA: TGTGCCAGCAGTTTTTCTCAGGGTTGGAACTCCTACGAGCAGTACTTC

size: .
D: TRBD1
J: TRBJ2-2
V: TRBV7-8
CDR3: CASSLNRGDTGELFF
DNA: TGTGCCAGCAGCTTAAACAGGGGGGACACCGGGGAGCTGTTTTTT

size: .
D: TRBD1
J: TRBJ1-5
V: TRBV29-1
CDR3: CSVRGGLDQPQHF
DNA: TGCAGCGTGAGAGGGGGCTTGGATCAGCCCCAGCATTTT

size: .
D: .
J: TRBJ2-7
V: TRBV5-5
CDR3: CASSLAATRDEQYF
DNA: TGTGCCAGCAGCTTGGCCGCTACTCGTGACGAGCAGTACTTC

size: .
D: TRBD1
J: TRBJ2-7
V: TRBV6-1
CDR3: CASSEGQGWIQYF
DNA: TGTGCCAGCAGTGAAGGACAGGGTTGGATCCAGTACTTC

size: .
D: .
J: TRBJ1-2
V: TRBV28
CDR3: CATGRYGYTF
DNA: TGTGCCACAGGGAGGTATGGCTACACCTTC